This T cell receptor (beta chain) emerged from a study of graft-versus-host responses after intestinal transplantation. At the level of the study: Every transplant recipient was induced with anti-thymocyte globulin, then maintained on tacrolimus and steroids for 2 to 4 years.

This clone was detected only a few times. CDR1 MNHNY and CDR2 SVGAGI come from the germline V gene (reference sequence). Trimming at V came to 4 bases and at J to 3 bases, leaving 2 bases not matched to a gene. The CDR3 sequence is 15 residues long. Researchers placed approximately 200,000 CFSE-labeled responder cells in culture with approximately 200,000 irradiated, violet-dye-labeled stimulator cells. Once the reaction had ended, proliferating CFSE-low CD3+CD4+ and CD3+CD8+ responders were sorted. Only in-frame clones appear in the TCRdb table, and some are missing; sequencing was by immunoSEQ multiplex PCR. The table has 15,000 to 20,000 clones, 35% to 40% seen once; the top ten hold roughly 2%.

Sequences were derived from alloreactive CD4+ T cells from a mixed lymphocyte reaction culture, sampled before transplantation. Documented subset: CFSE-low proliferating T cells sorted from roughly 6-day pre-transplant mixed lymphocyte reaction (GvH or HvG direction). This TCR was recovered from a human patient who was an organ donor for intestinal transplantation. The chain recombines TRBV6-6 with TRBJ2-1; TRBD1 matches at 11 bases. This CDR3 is CASSSGTGGYNEQFF. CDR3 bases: TGTGCCAGCAGTTCCGGGACAGGGGGCTACAATGAGCAGTTCTTC.